This is a list of T cell receptor beta chains from one sample in a study of blood T cell repertoires in COVID-19. Profiling relied on immunoSEQ multiplex PCR, and the TCRdb table lists in-frame clones only, not all of them. This table has under 250,000 clones, more than 75% appearing once. Sequenced input: peripheral blood. The receptors come from a woman aged 55 to 70 who had recovered from COVID-19. Each CDR3 is given with its conserved first and last residue. D genes are given only for firm matches. Where a row states a size, it is once, few, many or the class of an expanded clone; other rows omit it.

clone_size j_call cdr3_length d_call v_call cdr3_aa cdr3_nt
NA TRBJ2-7 17 NA TRBV27 CASSLRRTQRLTYEQYF TGTGCCAGCAGTTTACGGAGGACTCAACGTTTAACCTACGAGCAGTACTTC
few TRBJ1-2 13 NA TRBV5-1 CASSPDRYGGYTF TGCGCCAGCAGCCCCGACAGGTATGGCGGCTACACCTTC
NA TRBJ2-1 19 TRBD2 TRBV7-8 CASSQGLAGARSSYNEQFF TGTGCCAGCAGCCAAGGACTAGCGGGCGCGCGAAGCTCCTACAATGAGCAGTTCTTC
NA TRBJ1-2 13 NA TRBV24-1 CATSDPDSHGYTF TGTGCCACCAGTGACCCCGACAGCCATGGCTACACCTTC
NA TRBJ2-6 17 TRBD2 TRBV9 CASSSKGLSSGANVLTF TGTGCCAGCAGCAGTAAGGGACTAAGCTCTGGGGCCAACGTCCTGACTTTC
NA TRBJ1-5 16 NA TRBV12-2 CASRLRQGYSNQPQHF TGTGCAAGTCGCTTGCGACAGGGGTATAGCAATCAGCCCCAGCATTTT
NA TRBJ1-3 13 NA TRBV10-2 CASSARSGNTIYF TGCGCCAGCAGTGCCCGCTCTGGAAACACCATATATTTT
NA TRBJ1-2 14 NA TRBV5-1 CASSLEGFTYGYTF TGCGCCAGCAGCTTAGAGGGTTTTACCTATGGCTACACCTTC
NA TRBJ1-2 13 TRBD1 TRBV5-1 CASSPGQGHGYTF TGCGCCAGCAGCCCGGGACAGGGCCATGGCTACACCTTC
NA TRBJ1-4 15 TRBD1 TRBV2 CASRGLQGMSEKLFF TGTGCCAGCAGAGGATTACAGGGGATGAGTGAAAAACTGTTTTTT
many TRBJ1-3 13 NA TRBV7-9 CASWNSSGNTIYF TGTGCCAGCTGGAACAGCTCTGGAAACACCATATATTTT
NA TRBJ2-3 16 NA TRBV11-2 CASSLSLSTATDTQYF TGTGCCAGCAGCTTATCCCTCTCTACCGCAACAGATACGCAGTATTTT
NA TRBJ2-2 15 NA TRBV11-1 CASSLGRRGTGELFF TGTGCCAGCAGCTTGGGAAGGAGGGGAACCGGGGAGCTGTTTTTT
NA TRBJ1-3 14 NA TRBV28 CASRRGDSGNTIYF TGTGCCAGCCGCAGGGGCGACTCTGGAAACACCATATATTTT
NA TRBJ2-4 15 NA TRBV5-1 CASRRAEGGKNIQYF TGCGCCAGCAGGCGTGCGGAGGGTGGCAAAAACATTCAGTACTTC
NA TRBJ2-1 14 NA TRBV5-1 CASSLVGPNNEQFF TGCGCCAGCAGCTTGGTTGGGCCCAACAATGAGCAGTTCTTC
NA TRBJ2-5 13 NA TRBV11-2 CASSLGSQETQYF TGTGCCAGCAGCTTAGGCAGCCAAGAGACCCAGTACTTC
NA TRBJ1-5 14 NA TRBV4-3 CASSIRGGNQPQHF TGCGCCAGCAGTATCAGGGGTGGCAATCAGCCCCAGCATTTT
NA TRBJ1-1 14 NA TRBV4-2 CASSSLGGSTEAFF TGTGCCAGCAGCAGCCTTGGAGGGAGCACTGAAGCTTTCTTT
NA TRBJ2-1 13 NA TRBV7-3 CASSPAGADEQFF TGTGCCAGCAGCCCGGCAGGGGCGGATGAGCAGTTCTTC
once TRBJ2-7 13 NA TRBV5-1 CASSLEPPSIQYF TGCGCCAGCAGCTTGGAACCCCCCAGTATACAGTACTTC
NA TRBJ2-2 15 NA TRBV21-1 CASSKEEGGSGELFF TGTGCCAGCAGCAAAGAAGAGGGAGGTAGCGGGGAGCTGTTTTTT
NA TRBJ2-7 15 NA TRBV5-4 CASSLTGLTPYEQYF TGTGCCAGCAGCCTGACGGGACTGACCCCCTACGAGCAGTACTTC
few TRBJ2-7 14 NA TRBV5-4 CASSFRGPYYEQYF TGTGCCAGCAGTTTCAGGGGTCCCTACTACGAGCAGTACTTC
NA TRBJ1-2 13 NA TRBV6-5 CASKEAARMSYTF TGTGCCAGCAAGGAGGCAGCGAGGATGAGCTACACCTTC
NA TRBJ2-3 16 TRBD1 TRBV7-2 CASSLLGDSTTDTQYF TGTGCCAGCAGCTTACTTGGGGACAGTACCACAGATACGCAGTATTTT
once TRBJ2-3 12 NA TRBV19 CASNVNTDTQYF TGTGCCAGTAATGTAAACACAGATACGCAGTATTTT
NA TRBJ1-4 12 NA TRBV6-2/TRBV6-3 CASSPADEKLFF TGTGCCAGCAGCCCTGCGGATGAAAAACTGTTTTTT
NA TRBJ1-5 15 NA TRBV4-1 CASSQDMGSSQPQHF TGCGCCAGCAGCCAAGATATGGGCAGCAGTCAGCCCCAGCATTTT
few TRBJ2-1 15 TRBD1 TRBV11-2 CASSLVRGTYNEQFF TGTGCCAGCAGCTTGGTCAGGGGGACCTACAATGAGCAGTTCTTC
NA TRBJ1-2 14 TRBD1 TRBV5-1 CASRETGDLYGYTF TGCGCCAGCAGGGAAACAGGGGACCTCTATGGCTACACCTTC
NA TRBJ2-6 17 NA TRBV19 CASSMIQGTSGANVLTF TGTGCCAGTAGTATGATCCAGGGGACCTCTGGGGCCAACGTCCTGACTTTC
NA TRBJ2-7 14 NA TRBV2 CASSEELPPREQYF TGTGCCAGCAGTGAAGAACTCCCCCCTCGCGAGCAGTACTTC
NA TRBJ2-3 17 NA TRBV5-1 CASTASPGEGVADTQYF TGCGCCAGCACCGCCTCACCAGGGGAGGGAGTGGCAGATACGCAGTATTTT
NA TRBJ2-3 17 TRBD2 TRBV7-2 CASSPRGRDHSTDTQYF TGTGCCAGCAGCCCCCGCGGGAGGGATCATAGCACAGATACGCAGTATTTT
NA TRBJ1-2 12 NA TRBV7-9 CASSVTVDGYTF TGTGCCAGCAGCGTGACAGTAGATGGCTACACCTTC
NA TRBJ1-2 15 TRBD1 TRBV5-4 CASSLGQGAIYGYTF TGTGCCAGCAGCCTAGGACAGGGGGCGATCTATGGCTACACCTTC
NA TRBJ2-2 15 NA TRBV2 CASSRAGLNTGELFF TGTGCCAGCAGTAGGGCAGGGCTGAACACCGGGGAGCTGTTTTTT
NA TRBJ2-1 16 TRBD2 TRBV9 CASSVVLAGGINEQFF TGTGCCAGCAGCGTAGTGCTAGCGGGGGGGATAAATGAGCAGTTCTTC
NA TRBJ2-4 16 TRBD2 TRBV9 CASSAPGLAGGNIQYF TGTGCCAGCAGCGCACCGGGACTAGCGGGGGGAAACATTCAGTACTTC
once TRBJ2-3 16 TRBD2 TRBV15 CATSSGLAGTTDTQYF TGTGCCACCAGCTCGGGACTAGCGGGGACCACAGATACGCAGTATTTT
NA TRBJ2-3 14 NA TRBV7-3 CASSTPGKTDTQYF TGTGCCAGCAGCACCCCAGGGAAGACAGATACGCAGTATTTT
NA TRBJ1-6 14 NA TRBV3-1/TRBV3-2 CASSPVEARSPLHF TGTGCCAGCAGCCCTGTAGAGGCAAGGTCACCCCTCCACTTT
NA TRBJ2-7 11 NA TRBV27 CASGHPYEQYF TGTGCCAGCGGCCACCCATACGAGCAGTACTTC
NA TRBJ1-3 14 NA TRBV11-1 CASSRTVSGNTIYF TGTGCCAGCAGCAGGACAGTCTCTGGAAACACCATATATTTT
NA TRBJ2-3 19 NA TRBV5-1 CASSLPGDLPPAESDTQYF TGCGCCAGCAGCTTACCCGGCGACCTCCCACCCGCGGAGAGCGATACGCAGTATTTT
once TRBJ1-1 14 NA TRBV6-5 CASSLSRGNTEAFF TGTGCCAGCAGTCTCTCCCGGGGGAACACTGAAGCTTTCTTT
NA TRBJ1-2 19 NA TRBV15 CATSRGLYENDRSNYGYTF TGTGCCACCAGCAGAGGATTGTACGAGAACGACAGATCTAACTATGGCTACACCTTC
NA TRBJ1-1 13 NA TRBV19 CASSIQGWTEAFF TGTGCCAGTAGTATCCAGGGTTGGACTGAAGCTTTCTTT
few TRBJ1-2 15 TRBD1 TRBV2 CASRVLGQGLYGYTF TGTGCCAGCAGAGTGCTGGGACAGGGTCTTTATGGCTACACCTTC
NA TRBJ2-1 15 NA TRBV4-3 CASSQEMARYNEQFF TGCGCCAGCAGCCAAGAGATGGCCCGTTACAATGAGCAGTTCTTC